This is a list of T cell receptor beta chains from one sample in a study of shared T cell receptors in the human thymus. Some clones are missing from TCRdb's copy, which holds only in-frame ones; the method was immunoSEQ multiplex PCR. In the table there are 600,000 or so clones, around 87% of which are singletons. The data were also submitted as part of a second study, on human thymus T cells.

Sequenced input: thymocytes. The source is a boy younger than two with a congenital heart defect. Both conserved end residues are part of each CDR3. The D gene is left open where the match is weak. Part of the rows lack a size; the others show once, few, many or a class for expanded clones.

v_call: TRBV4-2; d_call: .; clone_size: .; j_call: TRBJ1-6; cdr3_aa: CASSQDAGEVNSPLHF; cdr3_nt: TGTGCCAGCAGCCAAGATGCCGGGGAGGTCAATTCACCCCTCCACTTT
v_call: TRBV6-4; d_call: TRBD2; clone_size: .; j_call: TRBJ2-1; cdr3_aa: CASSDWGGNEQFF; cdr3_nt: TGTGCCAGCAGTGACTGGGGGGGGAATGAGCAGTTCTTC
v_call: TRBV11-2; d_call: .; clone_size: .; j_call: TRBJ1-2; cdr3_aa: CASSLEVAGGPIGYTF; cdr3_nt: TGTGCCAGCAGCTTAGAGGTGGCGGGTGGTCCTATTGGCTACACCTTC
v_call: TRBV28; d_call: .; clone_size: .; j_call: TRBJ2-7; cdr3_aa: CASSFAGQSYYEQYF; cdr3_nt: TGTGCCAGCAGTTTTGCGGGACAGTCTTACTACGAGCAGTACTTC
v_call: TRBV25-1; d_call: TRBD1; clone_size: .; j_call: TRBJ2-7; cdr3_aa: CASSGDRAGYEQYF; cdr3_nt: TGTGCCAGCAGTGGGGACAGGGCAGGGTACGAGCAGTACTTC
v_call: TRBV5-1; d_call: TRBD1; clone_size: .; j_call: TRBJ1-1; cdr3_aa: CASSRGQGFTEAFF; cdr3_nt: TGCGCCAGCAGCAGGGGACAGGGTTTCACTGAAGCTTTCTTT
v_call: TRBV4-3; d_call: .; clone_size: .; j_call: TRBJ2-1; cdr3_aa: CASSNYIITGGAGSGSNEQFF; cdr3_nt: TGCGCCAGCAGCAATTACATAATAACAGGGGGCGCAGGTAGCGGGAGCAATGAGCAGTTCTTC
v_call: TRBV7-2; d_call: .; clone_size: .; j_call: TRBJ2-1; cdr3_aa: CASSSDLFQTKGYNEQFF; cdr3_nt: TGTGCCAGCAGCTCGGACCTCTTCCAGACTAAGGGCTACAATGAGCAGTTCTTC
v_call: TRBV4-3; d_call: TRBD1; clone_size: .; j_call: TRBJ2-2; cdr3_aa: CASSKLVGQKVGELFF; cdr3_nt: TGCGCCAGCAGCAAACTCGTGGGACAGAAGGTCGGGGAGCTGTTTTTT
v_call: TRBV27; d_call: TRBD2; clone_size: .; j_call: TRBJ2-7; cdr3_aa: CASSLTGTSAYEQYF; cdr3_nt: TGTGCCAGCAGTCTAACCGGGACTAGCGCCTACGAGCAGTACTTC
v_call: TRBV14; d_call: .; clone_size: .; j_call: TRBJ2-1; cdr3_aa: CASSQLPQGSRLNNEQFF; cdr3_nt: TGTGCCAGCAGCCAACTTCCTCAGGGGAGTCGACTGAACAATGAGCAGTTCTTC
v_call: TRBV30; d_call: .; clone_size: .; j_call: TRBJ2-2; cdr3_aa: CAWSKRGNTGELFF; cdr3_nt: TGTGCCTGGAGTAAGAGAGGGAACACCGGGGAGCTGTTTTTT
v_call: TRBV5-1; d_call: TRBD1; clone_size: .; j_call: TRBJ2-7; cdr3_aa: CASSSSRDRGGGHEQYF; cdr3_nt: TGCGCCAGCAGCTCGTCCCGGGACAGGGGAGGTGGTCACGAGCAGTACTTC
v_call: TRBV6-5; d_call: TRBD1; clone_size: .; j_call: TRBJ1-1; cdr3_aa: CASSSWDSRNTEAFF; cdr3_nt: TGTGCCAGCAGCAGCTGGGACAGTCGGAACACTGAAGCTTTCTTT
v_call: TRBV6-5; d_call: .; clone_size: .; j_call: TRBJ2-3; cdr3_aa: CASSYSYQADTQYF; cdr3_nt: TGTGCCAGCAGTTACTCATATCAGGCAGATACGCAGTATTTT
v_call: TRBV4-3; d_call: .; clone_size: .; j_call: TRBJ2-2; cdr3_aa: CASSQIVGNTGELFF; cdr3_nt: TGCGCCAGCAGCCAAATTGTCGGGAACACCGGGGAGCTGTTTTTT
v_call: TRBV5-4; d_call: TRBD1; clone_size: few; j_call: TRBJ2-7; cdr3_aa: CASSGQVNSYEQYF; cdr3_nt: TGTGCCAGCAGCGGACAGGTAAACTCCTACGAGCAGTACTTC
v_call: TRBV10-3; d_call: .; clone_size: .; j_call: TRBJ2-7; cdr3_aa: CAISRAGQGEQYF; cdr3_nt: TGTGCCATCAGTCGGGCAGGGCAAGGGGAGCAGTACTTC
v_call: TRBV6-5; d_call: TRBD1; clone_size: .; j_call: TRBJ2-3; cdr3_aa: CASRTGGSSDTQYF; cdr3_nt: TGTGCCAGCAGAACAGGGGGCAGTTCAGATACGCAGTATTTT
v_call: TRBV28; d_call: TRBD1; clone_size: .; j_call: TRBJ1-6; cdr3_aa: CASSWGPGQAGSPLHF; cdr3_nt: TGTGCCAGCAGTTGGGGACCGGGACAGGCGGGTTCACCCCTCCACTTT
v_call: TRBV12-1; d_call: .; clone_size: .; j_call: TRBJ1-5; cdr3_aa: CASSRHLNSNQPQHF; cdr3_nt: TGTGCCAGCAGCCGACATTTAAATAGCAATCAGCCCCAGCATTTT
v_call: TRBV6-5; d_call: .; clone_size: .; j_call: TRBJ2-1; cdr3_aa: CASSPGPNEQFF; cdr3_nt: TGTGCCAGCAGTCCAGGGCCGAATGAGCAGTTCTTC
v_call: TRBV14; d_call: TRBD1; clone_size: .; j_call: TRBJ2-7; cdr3_aa: CASSQRTGGSYEQYF; cdr3_nt: TGTGCCAGCAGCCAACGGACAGGGGGGAGCTACGAGCAGTACTTC
v_call: TRBV27; d_call: TRBD2; clone_size: .; j_call: TRBJ2-7; cdr3_aa: CASSASGGRHYEQYF; cdr3_nt: TGTGCCAGCAGTGCTAGCGGGGGGAGACACTACGAGCAGTACTTC
v_call: TRBV19; d_call: .; clone_size: .; j_call: TRBJ2-1; cdr3_aa: CASSTYRVQLPSYNEQFF; cdr3_nt: TGTGCCAGTAGTACGTACAGGGTACAACTCCCCTCCTACAATGAGCAGTTCTTC
v_call: TRBV6-5; d_call: .; clone_size: once; j_call: TRBJ1-4; cdr3_aa: CASSETGLNEKLFF; cdr3_nt: TGTGCCAGCAGTGAGACAGGTCTTAATGAAAAACTGTTTTTT
v_call: TRBV5-6; d_call: .; clone_size: .; j_call: TRBJ1-2; cdr3_aa: CASSSIQGKGYTF; cdr3_nt: TGTGCCAGCAGCTCAATCCAGGGGAAGGGCTACACCTTC
v_call: TRBV14; d_call: .; clone_size: .; j_call: TRBJ2-5; cdr3_aa: CASSQDPGKQETQYF; cdr3_nt: TGTGCCAGCAGCCAAGACCCAGGGAAGCAAGAGACCCAGTACTTC
v_call: TRBV6-1; d_call: .; clone_size: .; j_call: TRBJ2-1; cdr3_aa: CASRRREQFF; cdr3_nt: TGTGCCAGCAGGCGTCGTGAGCAGTTCTTC
v_call: TRBV28; d_call: .; clone_size: .; j_call: TRBJ1-6; cdr3_aa: CASSLTGLNSPLHF; cdr3_nt: TGTGCCAGCAGTTTAACAGGGCTTAATTCACCCCTCCACTTT
v_call: TRBV19; d_call: .; clone_size: .; j_call: TRBJ1-4; cdr3_aa: CASSCAGNEKLFF; cdr3_nt: TGTGCCAGTAGTTGCGCGGGTAATGAAAAACTGTTTTTT
v_call: TRBV28; d_call: TRBD2; clone_size: .; j_call: TRBJ2-5; cdr3_aa: CASRGGLETQYF; cdr3_nt: TGTGCCAGCCGGGGGGGACTGGAGACCCAGTACTTC
v_call: TRBV5-4; d_call: TRBD2; clone_size: .; j_call: TRBJ2-7; cdr3_aa: CASSLAGGRYEQYF; cdr3_nt: TGTGCCAGCAGCCTAGCGGGGGGGCGGTACGAGCAGTACTTC
v_call: TRBV6-5; d_call: TRBD2; clone_size: .; j_call: TRBJ2-3; cdr3_aa: CASSGGGFTDTQYF; cdr3_nt: TGTGCCAGCAGCGGGGGGGGTTTCACAGATACGCAGTATTTT
v_call: TRBV15; d_call: TRBD2; clone_size: .; j_call: TRBJ2-7; cdr3_aa: CATSRDPGLASGGQYF; cdr3_nt: TGTGCCACCAGCAGAGACCCGGGACTAGCGTCCGGCGGGCAGTACTTC
v_call: TRBV15; d_call: TRBD1; clone_size: once; j_call: TRBJ1-2; cdr3_aa: CATSRDDRGIYGYTF; cdr3_nt: TGTGCCACCAGCAGGGACGACAGGGGTATATATGGCTACACCTTC
v_call: TRBV2; d_call: .; clone_size: .; j_call: TRBJ2-5; cdr3_aa: CASTRMGAPGETQYF; cdr3_nt: TGTGCCAGCACCCGAATGGGGGCCCCCGGGGAGACCCAGTACTTC
v_call: TRBV7-4; d_call: .; clone_size: .; j_call: TRBJ1-1; cdr3_aa: CASSLAPRPNTEAFF; cdr3_nt: TGTGCCAGCAGCTTAGCGCCCAGGCCGAACACTGAAGCTTTCTTT
v_call: TRBV11-2; d_call: .; clone_size: .; j_call: TRBJ1-4; cdr3_aa: CASSLGGRTNEKLFF; cdr3_nt: TGTGCCAGCAGCTTAGGAGGCAGAACTAATGAAAAACTGTTTTTT
v_call: TRBV6-7; d_call: .; clone_size: .; j_call: TRBJ2-5; cdr3_aa: CASSYSSETQYF; cdr3_nt: TGTGCCAGCAGTTACTCTTCGGAGACCCAGTACTTC
v_call: TRBV5-8; d_call: TRBD1; clone_size: .; j_call: TRBJ1-6; cdr3_aa: CASSLWGQDGGRPLHF; cdr3_nt: TGTGCCAGCAGCTTGTGGGGACAGGACGGCGGAAGACCCCTCCACTTT
v_call: TRBV2; d_call: TRBD1; clone_size: .; j_call: TRBJ1-1; cdr3_aa: CASSDSDRGVSEAFF; cdr3_nt: TGTGCCAGCAGTGATTCGGACAGGGGAGTATCTGAAGCTTTCTTT
v_call: TRBV5-1; d_call: .; clone_size: .; j_call: TRBJ1-2; cdr3_aa: CASSLHTGCGYGYTF; cdr3_nt: TGCGCCAGCAGCTTGCACACAGGATGTGGCTATGGCTACACCTTC
v_call: TRBV28; d_call: .; clone_size: .; j_call: TRBJ1-1; cdr3_aa: CASSLNPTAANTEAFF; cdr3_nt: TGTGCCAGCAGTTTAAATCCTACCGCGGCTAACACTGAAGCTTTCTTT
v_call: TRBV28; d_call: TRBD2; clone_size: few; j_call: TRBJ2-7; cdr3_aa: CASSSELSGGNYEQYF; cdr3_nt: TGTGCCAGCAGTAGTGAACTTAGCGGGGGAAACTACGAGCAGTACTTC
v_call: TRBV5-6; d_call: TRBD1; clone_size: .; j_call: TRBJ2-7; cdr3_aa: CASSLVGTGSSYEQYF; cdr3_nt: TGTGCCAGCAGCTTGGTGGGGACAGGGAGCTCCTACGAGCAGTACTTC
v_call: TRBV28; d_call: .; clone_size: .; j_call: TRBJ2-7; cdr3_aa: CASSFRVFYEQYF; cdr3_nt: TGTGCCAGCAGTTTCAGGGTATTCTACGAGCAGTACTTC
v_call: TRBV9; d_call: .; clone_size: .; j_call: TRBJ2-4; cdr3_aa: CASSRSYLRGNIQYF; cdr3_nt: TGTGCCAGCAGCCGTAGCTACCTCCGGGGAAACATTCAGTACTTC
v_call: TRBV15; d_call: .; clone_size: .; j_call: TRBJ2-1; cdr3_aa: CATSSTEEQFF; cdr3_nt: TGTGCCACCAGCAGTACAGAGGAGCAGTTCTTC
v_call: TRBV5-4; d_call: TRBD2; clone_size: few; j_call: TRBJ2-3; cdr3_aa: CASSLAGLAGGGGGDTQYF; cdr3_nt: TGTGCCAGCAGCTTGGCGGGACTAGCGGGAGGGGGGGGTGGAGATACGCAGTATTTT
v_call: TRBV5-6; d_call: TRBD2; clone_size: .; j_call: TRBJ2-1; cdr3_aa: CASLRKIAGEGNEQFF; cdr3_nt: TGTGCCAGCTTACGAAAGATAGCGGGAGAGGGCAATGAGCAGTTCTTC
v_call: TRBV30; d_call: TRBD2; clone_size: .; j_call: TRBJ2-1; cdr3_aa: CALWGGYNEQFF; cdr3_nt: TGTGCCTTGTGGGGGGGCTACAATGAGCAGTTCTTC
v_call: TRBV15; d_call: .; clone_size: .; j_call: TRBJ2-3; cdr3_aa: CATSTNAGLTRDTQYF; cdr3_nt: TGTGCCACCAGCACAAATGCGGGACTCACGAGGGATACGCAGTATTTT
v_call: TRBV6-1; d_call: TRBD2; clone_size: .; j_call: TRBJ2-3; cdr3_aa: CASSETSGGADTQYF; cdr3_nt: TGTGCCAGCAGTGAAACTAGCGGGGGGGCGGATACGCAGTATTTT